This T cell receptor (beta chain) was identified in a study of blood T cell repertoires in COVID-19. This CDR3 spans 16 amino acids. V was trimmed by 5 bases and J by 4 bases, leaving 20 bases between them. Germline CDR1 and CDR2: SGHTA and FQGNSA. Source study methods: It was from reference gene primer amplification that nucleated cell counts were estimated. Generated by immunoSEQ multiplex PCR, the TCRdb table keeps only in-frame clones and is missing some. V and J calls and clone size come straight from that table; D and trimming were deduced from the DNA. The table has 250,000 to 350,000 clones, just under 90% seen once.

Sequenced: peripheral blood. The clonotype comes from a woman aged 50 to 60 with COVID-19, enrolled during active disease. V and J are TRBV7-2 and TRBJ1-2; D might be TRBD1 (5 bases). DNA for the CDR3: TGTGCCAGCAGCCCCGGGGGGGGTCCGGCTAGCTATGGCTACACCTTC. Amino acid sequence: CASSPGGGPASYGYTF.